Presented here are 21 T cell receptor beta chains from one specimen sequenced in a study of T cell responses to AZD1222 COVID-19 vaccine (dated by TCRdb to the early 2020s). Library preparation employed the immunoSEQ multiplex PCR assay. This is the immuneACCESS table as TCRdb keeps it, with only in-frame sequences that have V and J called. A part of the clones is gone; compared with another copy, unresolved V genes explain less than half, and the rest is unexplained. Across this sample there are around 130,000 clones, with 91% seen only once. The ten top clones hold over 5% of the sample. The sample's time point label, in plain terms: baseline before first vaccination. Sample: peripheral blood, taken on day 0 of AZD1222 vaccination. The receptors were gathered from an adult in good health.

The chain links TRBV5-6 to TRBJ2-5; D gene uncertain. This CDR3 region has 13 residues. Between the trimmed V and J ends, which lost 0 bases and 2 bases, there was a span of 5 bases. Germline V CDR1 and CDR2: SGHDT, YYEEEE. CDR3 in DNA: TGTGCCAGCAGCTTGGCACCACAAGAGACCCAGTACTTC. Protein sequence: CASSLAPQETQYF.

The V call is TRBV5-1, the J call TRBJ2-1, with 8 positions matching TRBD1. V lost 4 bases and J lost 7; bases outside the gene matches: 7. The germline CDR1 and CDR2 sequences are SGHRS and YFSETQ. The CDR3 runs to 14 residues. The CDR3 reads CASSGTRTGNEQFF. Here the CDR3 DNA reads TGCGCCAGCAGCGGAACGCGGACAGGGAATGAGCAGTTCTTC.

The J gene is TRBJ1-1, the V gene TRBV3-1 (or the pseudogene TRBV3-2); no definite D call. The CDR3 consists of 13 residues. Germline V gene data show CDR1 as LGHDT and CDR2 as YNNKEL (reference sequence). The V end lost 1 base, the J end lost 11 bases, and 14 bases lay between the germline ends. CDR3 region: CASSQATLLGAFF. CDR3 DNA sequence: TGTGCCAGCAGCCAAGCTACTCTACTTGGGGCTTTCTTT.

The rearrangement links TRBV4-2 to TRBJ1-3, with D unresolved. The V gene lost 1 base and the J gene lost 0 bases, with 4 bases spanning the gap. CDR1 is LGHNA, CDR2 YNFKEQ, per germline. The length of the CDR3 is 14 residues. CDR3 region: CASSQAASGNTIYF. CDR3 bases: TGTGCCAGCAGCCAAGCGGCCTCTGGAAACACCATATATTTT.

This clone was recorded a few times. J is TRBJ1-5 and V is TRBV9; a weak D match, TRBD1 (5 bases). The CDR3 has 13 residues. The V gene's germline CDR1 is SGDLS and CDR2 YYNGEE. V was clipped by 0 bases and J by 6 bases, with 7 bases between them. The CDR3 sequence: CASSVGTSQPQHF. In DNA, the CDR3 is TGTGCCAGCAGCGTAGGGACATCTCAGCCCCAGCATTTT.

This chain uses TRBV3-1 (or the pseudogene TRBV3-2) with TRBJ2-2; D remains unclear. V lost 2 bases and J lost 0, with 10 bases in between. The CDR3 totals 16 residues. From germline, CDR1 is LGHDT and CDR2 YNNKEL (reference sequence). The CDR3 is CASSQSAGANTGELFF. CDR3 nucleotides: TGTGCCAGCAGCCAATCGGCAGGCGCGAACACCGGGGAGCTGTTTTTT.

CDR3 in DNA: TGTGCCAGCAGTTTAGGGCCGTGGAATGAAAAACTGTTTTTT. Protein sequence: CASSLGPWNEKLFF. This rearrangement joins TRBV27 to TRBJ1-4; D gene uncertain. The CDR3 totals 14 residues. The V gene lost 2 bases and the J gene lost 5 bases, with 9 bases spanning the gap. The germline CDR1 and CDR2 sequences are MNHEY and SMNVEV (reference sequence). The full variable domain, in which reference TRBV27 and TRBJ1-4 provide the parts outside the CDR3, is EAQVTQNPRYLITVTGKKLTVTCSQNMNHEYMSWYRQDPGLGLRQIYYSMNVEVTDKGDVPEGYKVSRKEKRNFPLILESPSPNQTSLYFCASSLGPWNEKLFFGSGTQLSVL.

The V gene is TRBV5-1, the J gene TRBJ1-2, with D uncertain. The CDR3 is 16 amino acids. The V gene's germline CDR1 is SGHRS and CDR2 YFSETQ. V was clipped by 4 bases and J by 2 bases, with 18 bases between them. The DNA of the CDR3 is TGCGCCAGCAGCCAGGACGGCTCCGCGGGCAACTATGGCTACACCTTC. It translates to CASSQDGSAGNYGYTF.

This chain links TRBV27 with TRBJ1-2; 7 nucleotides agree with TRBD1. This CDR3 is built from 14 residues. The germline V gene has CDR1 MNHEY and CDR2 SMNVEV (reference sequence). The junction had 11 bases not matched to a gene; V was cut back by 5 bases and J by 8 bases. The CDR3 is CASSRTTGSGGYTF. CDR3 bases: TGTGCCAGCAGTAGAACGACAGGGTCGGGAGGCTACACCTTC.

The chain uses TRBV19 and TRBJ1-1; D not resolved. CDR1 LNHDA and CDR2 SQIVND come from the germline V gene (reference sequence). The CDR3 spans 12 residues. The V and J ends lost 3 bases and 5 bases respectively, with 7 bases between them. In DNA, the CDR3 is TGTGCCAGTAGTATCGGGCAGACTGAAGCTTTCTTT. This encodes CASSIGQTEAFF.

The V call is TRBV29-1, the J call TRBJ2-7; TRBD1 agrees at 7 bases. This CDR3 spans 12 amino acids. CDR1 and CDR2 from the germline V gene are SQVTM and ANQGSEA. Germline trimming cut 7 bases from V and 4 bases from J; bases unmatched to any gene: 7. The CDR3 here is CSAATGVYEQYF. DNA of the CDR3: TGCAGCGCAGCAACAGGGGTGTACGAGCAGTACTTC.

The V gene is TRBV15, the J gene TRBJ2-1; a weak D match, TRBD2 (5 bases). Trimming took off 7 bases at V and 3 bases at J, with 13 bases between the two ends. This CDR3 has 14 amino acids. Germline loops: CDR1 LNHNV, CDR2 YYDKDF (reference sequence). In nucleotides, the CDR3 is TGTGCCACCACTCAGAGAGGACTCTACAATGAGCAGTTCTTC. This codes for CATTQRGLYNEQFF.

V is TRBV15 and J is TRBJ1-4; maybe TRBD1 (6 bases). The ends were cut back, 2 bases at V and 7 bases at J, with 14 bases in the middle. This CDR3 spans 15 amino acids. Germline CDR1 is LNHNV and CDR2 is YYDKDF (reference sequence). CDR3 in DNA: TGTGCCACCAGCAGAAGCAGGGGTGGTGGTGAAAAACTGTTTTTT. Protein product: CATSRSRGGGEKLFF.

The genes are TRBV11-2 and TRBJ2-3, with TRBD1 matching 10 bases. Germline CDR1 reads SGHAT; CDR2 reads FQNNGV. With V trimmed by 4 bases and J by 6 bases, 7 bases remained unmatched. The CDR3 is 15 amino acids. In DNA form, the CDR3 reads TGTGCCAGCAGCTACGCCGGGACAGGGGCCGATACGCAGTATTTT. Protein: CASSYAGTGADTQYF.

This sequence joins TRBV3-1 (or the pseudogene TRBV3-2) and TRBJ1-4; weak D call: TRBD1 (5 bases). V shed 4 bases and J shed 7 bases, with 16 bases lying between them. This CDR3 spans 15 amino acids. Germline-derived CDR1 and CDR2 are LGHDT and YNNKEL (reference sequence). The CDR3: CASSPIGTELEKLFF. The DNA of the CDR3 is TGTGCCAGCAGCCCTATCGGGACGGAGCTTGAAAAACTGTTTTTT.

A note on this clone: Other nucleotide sequences in the sample specify the same CDR3. The chain has TRBV7-2 and TRBJ2-5, with D hard to call. CDR1 is SGHTA and CDR2 is FQGNSA in the germline V gene. CDR3 length equals 12 residues. Trimming cost V 0 bases and J 5 bases, with 4 bases left between them. CDR3: CASSLARETQYF. The CDR3 DNA reads TGTGCCAGCAGCTTAGCCCGGGAGACCCAGTACTTC.

The CDR3 loop reads CACKTPNSRTRYEQYF. CDR3 in DNA: TGTGCCTGCAAAACCCCTAACTCCCGGACCCGCTACGAGCAGTACTTC. V is TRBV30 and J is TRBJ2-7; D unresolved. Germline CDR1 reads GTSNPN; CDR2 reads SVGIG (reference sequence). The length of the CDR3 is 16 residues. The germline V and J ends were trimmed by 6 bases and 3 bases, with 24 bases remaining between them.

The genes are TRBV7-9 and TRBJ2-3; D not resolved. CDR1 is SEHNR, CDR2 FQNEAQ, per germline (reference sequence). The CDR3 covers 12 residues. Trimming removed 6 bases from V and 3 bases from J, with 7 bases in between. The DNA for the CDR3 is TGTGCCAGCAGAGTGAAGACAGATACGCAGTATTTT. Its translation is CASRVKTDTQYF.

This clone occurred once. The chain couples TRBV6-6 to TRBJ2-2; 13 nucleotides align to TRBD2. From germline, CDR1 is MNHNY and CDR2 SVGAGI (reference sequence). This CDR3 region has 20 residues. V was clipped by 6 bases and J by 2 bases; unmatched bases: 15. The CDR3 region has the DNA TGTGCCAGCAGCCGACCGGGACTAGCGGGAACAGAGGGCAACACCGGGGAGCTGTTTTTT. It codes for CASSRPGLAGTEGNTGELFF.

The gene calls are TRBV28 and TRBJ2-3; TRBD2 is a possible D gene (5 bases). Trimming removed 4 bases at V and 2 bases at J, with 13 bases between. The V gene's germline CDR1 is MDHEN and CDR2 SYDVKM. The CDR3 totals 15 residues. CDR3 protein: CASSSSGRYTDTQYF. The CDR3 DNA sequence: TGTGCCAGCAGTTCCTCGGGAAGATACACAGATACGCAGTATTTT.

The chain combines TRBV7-9 with TRBJ1-6; a possible D gene is TRBD1 (6 bases). V dropped 5 bases and J dropped 13 bases, with 18 bases sitting between them. This CDR3 comprises 14 residues. Germline values: CDR1 SEHNR, CDR2 FQNEAQ (reference sequence). The CDR3 DNA follows: TGTGCCAGCAGCCAAGGGGGGACCGAATCCCCCCTCCACTTT. Translating gives CASSQGGTESPLHF.